The 19 T cell receptor beta chains below all came from one sample that was sequenced in a study of sequential checkpoint blockade in melanoma (dated by TCRdb to between 2019 and 2020). To prepare the library, the immunoSEQ multiplex PCR assay was applied. The clones in this table, taken by TCRdb from immuneACCESS, are in-frame only. Not every clone is retained; where verified, under half of the shortfall comes from an unresolved V gene, and the cause of the rest is unknown. Present in this sample are about 1,500 clones, 20% to 25% of which were seen just once. The ten largest clonotypes hold 16% of the sample. What this sample's treatment or condition label stands for: randomized to nivolumab then ipilimumab (arm A) or the reverse (arm B). Sequencing was performed on tumor tissue (inferred from file names), taken from a patient given nivolumab and ipilimumab in sequence. These receptors all stem from a human donor with melanoma.

This clone ranks as large. This chain links TRBV29-1 with TRBJ1-1; TRBD1 agrees at 9 bases. The CDR3 extends over 13 amino acids. Germline trimming cut 5 bases from V and 4 bases from J; bases unmatched to any gene: 5. The germline V gene has CDR1 SQVTM and CDR2 ANQGSEA. The CDR3 sequence is CSVLGQGSTEAFF. The CDR3 DNA reads TGCAGCGTTTTAGGACAGGGGTCCACTGAAGCTTTCTTT.

This clone was recorded a few times. The chain links TRBV6-8 to TRBJ2-7; D is undetermined. Looked up from germline, CDR1 is MNHGY and CDR2 is SAAAGT. This CDR3 comprises 17 residues. V was clipped by 0 bases and J by 2 bases, with 17 bases between them. CDR3 residues: CASSYSTSVKSTYEQYF. DNA for the CDR3: TGTGCCAGCAGTTACTCGACTTCGGTTAAATCTACCTACGAGCAGTACTTC.

Judged by abundance, this clone is medium-sized (0.01 to 0.1%). J is TRBJ2-5 and V is TRBV11-3; D is uncertain. This CDR3 spans 14 amino acids. V lost 3 bases and J lost 5, with 13 bases in between. Germline V gene lookup returns CDR1 SGHNT and CDR2 YENEEA. This chain's CDR3 is CASSLKFGVETQYF. As DNA, the CDR3 is TGTGCCAGCAGCTTGAAGTTTGGCGTCGAGACCCAGTACTTC.

This clone was observed a handful of times. The V gene is TRBV6-8, the J gene TRBJ1-5, with 9 positions matching TRBD1. CDR1 is MNHGY, CDR2 SAAAGT, per germline. Trimming at V came to 5 bases and at J to 6 bases, leaving 5 bases not matched to a gene. This CDR3 is built from 14 residues. The CDR3 here is CASSGGQGGQPQHF. CDR3 bases: TGTGCCAGCAGTGGGGGACAGGGAGGTCAGCCCCAGCATTTT.

This clone came up a few times. The V call is TRBV19, the J call TRBJ2-3; TRBD2 aligns across 9 bases. This CDR3 comprises 15 residues. V lost 3 bases to trimming and J lost 5 bases; unmatched junction nucleotides: 6. Germline V CDR1 and CDR2: LNHDA, SQIVND (reference sequence). The DNA for the CDR3 is TGTGCCAGTAGTATGGTAGCGGGAGCCCAAGATACGCAGTATTTT. It encodes CASSMVAGAQDTQYF.

J is TRBJ1-3 and V is TRBV6-8; D is ambiguous. In germline, CDR1 is MNHGY, CDR2 SAAAGT. The CDR3 is 13 amino acids. With 0 bases removed from V and 2 bases from J, the gap between germline ends came to 2 bases. The CDR3 sequence is CASSYSTGNTIYF. The CDR3 DNA follows: TGTGCCAGCAGTTACTCAACTGGAAACACCATATATTTT.

The V call is TRBV18, the J call TRBJ2-3; D is possibly TRBD1 (6 bases). The V gene's germline CDR1 is KGHSH and CDR2 LQKENI. V gave up 4 bases and J gave up 1 base, with 12 bases separating them. The CDR3 has 15 residues. CDR3 nucleotide sequence: TGTGCCAGCTCACTGGGACAAGGCGGCACAGATACGCAGTATTTT. This gives the protein CASSLGQGGTDTQYF.

By frequency in the sample, this clone is medium-sized. The chain joins TRBV11-3 to TRBJ1-4; no clear D. With 4 bases removed from V and 6 bases from J, the gap between germline ends came to 12 bases. Germline-derived CDR1 and CDR2 are SGHNT and YENEEA. The CDR3 sequence is 14 residues long. The DNA of the CDR3 is TGTGCCAGCAGCTCAGGCCTAGGTGATGAAAAACTGTTTTTT. Amino acid sequence: CASSSGLGDEKLFF.

The chain uses TRBV19 and TRBJ1-5; no definite D call. Germline V gene lookup returns CDR1 LNHDA and CDR2 SQIVND (reference sequence). CDR3 size: 17 residues. Trimming removed 1 base at V and 1 base at J, with 14 bases between. The CDR3 loop is CASSIVPVGWSNQPQHF. The CDR3 region has the DNA TGTGCCAGTAGTATAGTCCCGGTCGGGTGGAGCAATCAGCCCCAGCATTTT.

This clone is categorized as large. The chain has TRBV19 and TRBJ1-1; D remains unclear. The length of the CDR3 is 14 residues. V was shortened by 5 bases and J by 0 bases, with 10 bases between the two germline ends. Germline V gene lookup returns CDR1 LNHDA and CDR2 SQIVND (reference sequence). The CDR3 is CASSQDLVNTEAFF. CDR3 bases: TGTGCCAGTAGTCAAGATTTGGTGAACACTGAAGCTTTCTTT.

A few counts support this clone. The rearrangement links TRBV6-1 to TRBJ2-1; the D gene is possibly TRBD1 (7 bases). Per germline, CDR1 MNHNS and CDR2 SASEGT. The CDR3 extends over 15 amino acids. Trimming pared 1 base from V and 7 bases from J, leaving 14 bases between. The CDR3 here is CASSEVPGGMNEQFF. In nucleotides, the CDR3 is TGTGCCAGCAGTGAAGTGCCAGGGGGGATGAATGAGCAGTTCTTC.

This clone was found a few times. The chain is built from TRBV28 and TRBJ2-7, with D hard to call. This CDR3 is built from 14 residues. Germline CDR1 MDHEN, CDR2 SYDVKM. V was cut by 6 bases and J by 7 bases, with 19 bases left in between. DNA of the CDR3: TGTGCCAGCAGACCCACCGGGCTATCGAGGGAGCAGTACTTC. Protein: CASRPTGLSREQYF.

Only a few counts were recorded for this clone. The chain uses TRBV6-8 and TRBJ1-4; D gene unclear. V lost 0 bases to trimming and J lost 11 bases, with 19 bases between them. The germline CDR1 and CDR2 sequences are MNHGY and SAAAGT. CDR3 length: 16 amino acids. CDR3 coding DNA: TGTGCCAGCAGTTACTCGCTTCACCACTTGGAAATGAAACTGTTTTTT. Amino acids: CASSYSLHHLEMKLFF.

This clone was observed a single time. The V and J genes are TRBV14 and TRBJ1-2; 9 bases align to TRBD1. The CDR3 extends over 14 amino acids. Germline lookup yields CDR1 SGHDN and CDR2 FVKESK. J lost 5 bases, V lost 4 bases, and 5 bases had no gene match. CDR3 in amino acids: CASSLGQGFYGYTF. CDR3 nucleotide sequence: TGTGCCAGCAGCCTTGGACAGGGGTTTTATGGCTACACCTTC.

This rearrangement joins TRBV19 to TRBJ2-3; perhaps D is TRBD1 or TRBD2 (6 bases each). This CDR3 is 14 amino acids long. V lost 5 bases and J lost 2, with 11 bases in between. Per germline, CDR1 LNHDA and CDR2 SQIVND (reference sequence). CDR3 sequence reads: CASSHGGPTDTQYF. The CDR3 nucleotides read TGTGCCAGTAGTCACGGGGGCCCCACAGATACGCAGTATTTT.

As for this clone: An end of the junction differs from the germline gene, which may be a read error. The chain joins TRBV4-1 to TRBJ1-4, with TRBD1 identical over 11 bases. The CDR3 is made up of 15 amino acids. The germline V gene encodes CDR1 MGHRA and CDR2 YSYEKL. The CDR3 region has the DNA TGCGCCAGCAGACAAGCGGGGACAGGGGGTAAAAAACTGTTTTTT. This translates into CASRQAGTGGKKLFF.

The gene calls are TRBV11-3 and TRBJ2-1; TRBD2 matches at 14 bases. Germline loops: CDR1 SGHNT, CDR2 YENEEA. The CDR3 is 19 residues long. Trimming cost V 3 bases and J 0 bases; bases outside gene matches: 7. The CDR3 sequence: CASSFPPGTSGSSYNEQFF. CDR3 nucleotide sequence: TGTGCCAGCAGCTTCCCTCCTGGGACTAGCGGGAGCTCCTACAATGAGCAGTTCTTC.

In its sample, this clone is medium-sized (0.01 to 0.1%). This chain joins TRBV6-8 and TRBJ2-4, with 7 bases matching TRBD2. This CDR3 contains 21 residues. V trimming: 0 bases; J trimming: 0 bases; junction bases outside the gene matches: 17. Germline lookup yields CDR1 MNHGY and CDR2 SAAAGT. The CDR3 reads CASSYSMRLAGGLIAKNIQYF. CDR3 coding DNA: TGTGCCAGCAGTTACTCGATGCGACTAGCCGGAGGCCTTATAGCCAAAAACATTCAGTACTTC.

Within the sample, this clone is medium-sized. The chain employs TRBV6-8 and TRBJ2-7, with 12 bases aligning to TRBD2. Germline V gene data show CDR1 as MNHGY and CDR2 as SAAAGT. This CDR3 comprises 16 residues. V shed 5 bases and J 0 bases; nucleotides not matched to a gene: 5. The CDR3 coding sequence is TGTGCCAGCAGTGAGCTGACTAGCGGGAGCTCCTACGAGCAGTACTTC. This sequence encodes CASSELTSGSSYEQYF.